This entry describes one T cell receptor beta chain. Germline V gives CDR1 WNHNN, CDR2 SYGVQD (reference sequence). V lost 8 bases and J lost 0; bases outside the gene matches: 13. This CDR3 has 18 amino acids. This sample is drawn from a study of blood T cell repertoires in COVID-19. Assay used: immunoSEQ multiplex PCR; TCRdb lists only in-frame clones, some missing. The table has 220,000 or so clones, almost 90% seen once. Those enrolled, adults aged roughly 18 to 89 years, came from some 23 US areas. Cohort assignment relied on participant-reported clinical history. The sample taken for sequencing was PBMCs or T cells enriched from blood (not recorded which). The receptor was isolated from a young man who had been exposed to COVID-19. The chain combines TRBV10-1 with TRBJ1-6; 7 bases fit TRBD1. The chain's CDR3 is CASEKLPDRSSYNSPLHF. The CDR3 DNA reads TGCGCCAGCGAAAAACTTCCGGACAGGAGCTCCTATAATTCACCCCTCCACTTT.